A selection of T cell receptor beta chains follows, all from one sample in a study of molecular identifiers for immune sequencing clone quantification. From the PCR reads, TCRdb called clonotypes with MiXCR, one entry per CDR3 protein. The sample has about 320,000 distinct CDR3 sequences, 24% seen once. The sequenced sample consisted of naive CD8+ T cells from blood, with Jurkat cell RNA spiked in. These receptors all come from a human donor in good health. Some libraries in this study had Jurkat cell RNA spiked in. CDR3s include the opening cysteine and the closing phenylalanine or tryptophan. The D gene is left open where the match is weak. Not every row has a clone size; where given, it reads once, few, many or a size class.

many,-,TRBV29-1,TRBJ1-2,TGCAGCGTTCCAAAACCTCATGGCTACACCTTC,CSVPKPHGYTF
few,-,TRBV28,TRBJ1-6,TGTGCCAGCATATTCGAGGGGGGTGGGAATTCACCCCTCCACTTT,CASIFEGGGNSPLHF
many,-,TRBV12-3/TRBV12-4,TRBJ2-3,TGTGCCAGCAGTAGGGGGGCCGACACAGATACGCAGTATTTT,CASSRGADTDTQYF
few,-,TRBV15,TRBJ1-4,TGTGCCACCAGCACCGAACGGACAGCGGGTTATGAAAAACTGTTTTTT,CATSTERTAGYEKLFF
many,TRBD1,TRBV6-1,TRBJ1-1,TGTGCCAGCAGTGAGGACAGGGGGCTCTGGGACACTGAAGCTTTCTTT,CASSEDRGLWDTEAFF
-,-,TRBV27,TRBJ2-2,TGTGCCAGCAGATGGGCGGAGAACACCGGGGGGCTGTTCTTT,CASRWAENTGGLFF
few,-,TRBV20-1,TRBJ1-5,TGCAGTGCTATTATTGAGAATCAGCCCCAGCATTTT,CSAIIENQPQHF
few,TRBD1,TRBV24-1,TRBJ2-3,TGTGCCACCGAAATCTCGAGACAGGGAAGAGATACGCAGTATTTT,CATEISRQGRDTQYF
-,-,TRBV20-1,TRBJ2-7,TGCAGTGCTAGAGATGGGGGCGGACCAACCTACGAGCAGTACTTC,CSARDGGGPTYEQYF
many,-,TRBV4-3,TRBJ1-1,TGCGCCAGCAGCCAAGATGACAACACTGAAGCTTTCTTT,CASSQDDNTEAFF
many,-,TRBV29-1,TRBJ1-1,TGCAGCGTTGAAGATCGGGGGACTGAAGCTTTCTTT,CSVEDRGTEAFF
few,TRBD2,TRBV20-1,TRBJ2-7,TGCCAATTAGCGGGGGCTGCCTCCTACGAGCAGTACTTC,CQLAGAASYEQYF
many,TRBD1,TRBV29-1,TRBJ2-7,TGCAGCGGCCTGACAGGGTATGGTTACGAGCAGTACTTC,CSGLTGYGYEQYF
many,TRBD1,TRBV5-5,TRBJ1-4,TGTGCCAGCAGCCACGACAGGGGACCAACTAATGAAAAACTGTTTTTT,CASSHDRGPTNEKLFF
few,-,TRBV18,TRBJ2-4,TGTGCCAGCTCACCGGCAGGGCGGCAGTTCCTAGCCAAAAACATTCAGTACTTC,CASSPAGRQFLAKNIQYF
-,TRBD1,TRBV12-3/TRBV12-4,TRBJ2-3,TGTGCCAGCAGTTCCGAGACAGGGGTTAGCACAGATACGCAGTATTTT,CASSSETGVSTDTQYF
few,-,TRBV27,TRBJ2-3,TGTGCCAGCAGTTTATTTGATAACGCAGATACGCAGTATTTT,CASSLFDNADTQYF
many,TRBD2,TRBV14,TRBJ2-7,TGTGCCAGACTTCCCTTAAGGGGGACTAGATGTATCTACGAGCAGTACTTC,CARLPLRGTRCIYEQYF
many,-,TRBV19,TRBJ1-5,TGTGCCAGTAGTATAGGGGGTAGAAGCAATCAGCCCCAGCATTTT,CASSIGGRSNQPQHF
-,-,TRBV28,TRBJ2-7,TGTGCCAGCAGCATCCCCACCAGTGGGACGTACGAGCGGTACTTC,CASSIPTSGTYERYF
few,-,TRBV7-9,TRBJ2-7,TGTGCCAGCAGCCCGGGGACGGACAGCTCCTACGAGCAGTACTTC,CASSPGTDSSYEQYF
many,-,TRBV7-6,TRBJ2-3,TGTGCCAGCAGGCCGATGGCGGGCACCCCCCCAGATACGCAGTATTTT,CASRPMAGTPPDTQYF
-,TRBD1,TRBV29-1,TRBJ1-1,TGCAGCGTCGTGGACAGGATGAACCCTGACGCTTTCTTT,CSVVDRMNPDAFF
many,-,TRBV7-2,TRBJ2-5,TGTGCCAGCAGCTTAGTCGTTGGGGGGCTAGCGTGGGAGACCCAGTACTTC,CASSLVVGGLAWETQYF
-,TRBD1,TRBV11-2,TRBJ2-7,TGTGCCAGCAGCTTAGTGGCGACAGGGGGTCACGAGCAGTACTTC,CASSLVATGGHEQYF
-,-,TRBV12-3/TRBV12-4,TRBJ1-1,TGTGCCAGCAGTTTACTTTTTAGCGGGAACACTGAAGCTTTCTTT,CASSLLFSGNTEAFF
-,TRBD1,TRBV5-1,TRBJ2-3,TGCGCCAGCAGCTCCGGACAGGGGACCCCCACAGATACGCAGTATTTT,CASSSGQGTPTDTQYF
many,-,TRBV24-1,TRBJ1-5,TGTGCCACCAGTGATCGGACAGATGGACAGCCCCAGCATTTT,CATSDRTDGQPQHF
-,-,TRBV11-2,TRBJ2-7,TGTGCCAGCAGCTTAGGGGCTACCGACGCCCACGAGCAGTACTTC,CASSLGATDAHEQYF
-,-,TRBV5-1,TRBJ2-5,TGCGCCAGCAGCTTCTTCCCAATGACAGAAAAAGAGACCCAGTACTTC,CASSFFPMTEKETQYF
-,-,TRBV24-1,TRBJ2-1,TGTGCCACCAGGCCAGGGGTGAGGGGCGAGCAGTTCTTC,CATRPGVRGEQFF
many,-,TRBV19,TRBJ1-1,TGTGCCAGTACTCTTCAACCCGGGGCGAACACTGAAGCTTTCTTT,CASTLQPGANTEAFF